Shown below are 9 T cell receptor beta chains from a single sample sequenced in a study of radiotherapy plus CTLA-4 blockade in lung cancer. Libraries were prepared by immunoSEQ multiplex PCR; TCRdb keeps only in-frame clonotypes and omits some of them. The table has 90,000 to 100,000 clones, about 70% seen once; the top ten hold around 2.8%. The sequencing here drew on peripheral blood, taken from a patient treated with radiotherapy plus ipilimumab. The source of these receptors is a human donor with non-small cell lung cancer who had a partial response to radiotherapy plus ipilimumab. Some clones in this sample may be carry-over from other donors' samples.

This chain connects TRBV9 to TRBJ2-3, with D possibly being TRBD2 (5 bases). Germline loops: CDR1 SGDLS, CDR2 YYNGEE. CDR3 size: 13 residues. Trimming took off 3 bases at V and 5 bases at J, with 10 bases between the two ends. In nucleotides, the CDR3 is TGTGCCAGCAGCGGCCCCGGGGTAGATACGCAGTATTTT. The encoded protein is CASSGPGVDTQYF.

This clone was counted a few times. The CDR3 sequence is CASLGLARGNEQFF. In DNA, the CDR3 is TGTGCCAGCCTTGGACTAGCGAGGGGCAATGAGCAGTTCTTC. This chain uses TRBV2 with TRBJ2-1, with 9 bases aligning to TRBD2. CDR1 is SNHLY and CDR2 is FYNNEI in the germline V gene. J was trimmed by 6 bases and V by 8 bases; bases with no gene match: 8. CDR3 size: 14 residues.

This chain uses TRBV9 with TRBJ2-5; D is perhaps TRBD1 (6 bases). In germline, CDR1 is SGDLS, CDR2 YYNGEE. The CDR3 contains 14 residues. V lost 3 bases to trimming and J lost 3 bases, with 12 bases between them. CDR3 region: CASSALGGEETQYF. In DNA, the CDR3 is TGTGCCAGCAGCGCCCTTGGGGGCGAAGAGACCCAGTACTTC.

The CDR3 bases are TGTGCCAGCAGCTCCCGTAATCAGCCCCAGCATTTT. Protein: CASSSRNQPQHF. The chain couples TRBV5-8 to TRBJ1-5, with D hard to call. This CDR3 is built from 12 residues. The germline V and J ends were trimmed by 3 bases and 4 bases, with 5 bases remaining between them. CDR1 and CDR2 (germline): SGHTS, YDEGEE.

The chain joins TRBV28 to TRBJ2-3; 7 nucleotides line up with TRBD2. J lost 4 bases, V lost 6 bases, and 13 bases had no gene match. Germline CDR1 is MDHEN and CDR2 is SYDVKM. This CDR3 has 16 residues. The CDR3 loop reads CASSTPGGTESDTQYF. The CDR3 nucleotides read TGTGCCAGCAGCACCCCCGGGGGGACGGAGTCAGATACGCAGTATTTT. Combining the CDR3 with reference TRBV28 and TRBJ2-3 gives the whole variable domain DVKVTQSSRYLVKRTGEKVFLECVQDMDHENMFWYRQDPGLGLRLIYFSYDVKMKEKGDIPEGYSVSREKKERFSLILESASTNQTSMYLCASSTPGGTESDTQYFGPGTRLTVL.

V gene TRBV7-2 combines with J gene TRBJ2-7, with 8 bases matching TRBD2. Trimming took 0 bases from V and 1 from J; bases not matched to a gene: 2. CDR3 length: 15 residues. From germline, CDR1 is SGHTA and CDR2 FQGNSA. The CDR3 region is CASSLAGLASYEQYF. The DNA for the CDR3 is TGTGCCAGCAGCTTAGCAGGACTAGCTTCCTACGAGCAGTACTTC.

The chain employs TRBV7-2 and TRBJ1-5; D is undetermined. The ends were cut back, 3 bases at V and 3 bases at J, with 12 bases in the middle. The CDR3 spans 15 residues. CDR1 is SGHTA and CDR2 is FQGNSA in the germline V gene. The CDR3: CASSLEREINQPQHF. The CDR3 nucleotides read TGTGCCAGCAGCTTGGAGAGGGAAATCAATCAGCCCCAGCATTTT. The full variable domain, rest sourced from reference TRBV7-2 and TRBJ1-5, is GAGVSQSPSNKVTEKGKDVELRCDPISGHTALYWYRQSLGQGLEFLIYFQGNSAPDKSGLPSDRFSAERTGGSVSTLTIQRTQQEDSAVYLCASSLEREINQPQHFGDGTRLSIL.

The chain carries TRBV28 and TRBJ2-7; D possibly corresponds to TRBD2 (6 bases). V was shortened by 7 bases and J by 2 bases, with 15 bases between the two germline ends. CDR3 length equals 14 residues. Germline-derived CDR1 and CDR2 are MDHEN and SYDVKM. The DNA of the CDR3 is TGTGCCAGCACCCAGGAGGGCCCGACCTACGAGCAGTACTTC. Translating it yields CASTQEGPTYEQYF.

This chain uses TRBV6-1 with TRBJ2-1; the match to TRBD1 covers 8 bases. This CDR3 contains 15 residues. Germline V gene sequence: CDR1 MNHNS, CDR2 SASEGT. With 1 base clipped from V and 4 bases from J, the junction kept 3 bases outside the gene matches. This CDR3 reads CASSEEGQVYNEQFF. CDR3 DNA sequence: TGTGCCAGCAGTGAAGAGGGACAGGTGTACAATGAGCAGTTCTTC.